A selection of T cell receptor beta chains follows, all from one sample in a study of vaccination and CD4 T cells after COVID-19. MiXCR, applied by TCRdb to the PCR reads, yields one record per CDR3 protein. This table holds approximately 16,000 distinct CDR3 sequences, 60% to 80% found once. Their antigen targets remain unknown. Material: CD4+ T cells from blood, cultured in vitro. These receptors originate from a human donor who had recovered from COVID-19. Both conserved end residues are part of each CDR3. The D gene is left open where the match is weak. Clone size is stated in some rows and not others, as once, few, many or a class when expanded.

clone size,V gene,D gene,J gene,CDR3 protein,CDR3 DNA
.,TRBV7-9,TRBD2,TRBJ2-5,CASSPRGGPQETQYF,TGTGCCAGCAGCCCTCGGGGGGGGCCCCAAGAGACCCAGTACTTC
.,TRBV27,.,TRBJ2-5,CASSLGPGLTQYF,TGTGCCAGCAGTTTAGGTCCAGGGCTGACCCAGTACTTC
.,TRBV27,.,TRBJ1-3,CASSLSRDMAGNTIYF,TGTGCCAGCAGTTTATCCCGGGACATGGCCGGAAACACCATATATTTT
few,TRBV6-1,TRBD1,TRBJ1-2,CASRQRQGANYGYTF,TGTGCCAGCAGACAAAGACAGGGGGCTAACTATGGCTACACCTTC
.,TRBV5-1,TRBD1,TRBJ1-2,CASSLGTGTNYGYTF,TGCGCCAGCAGCTTGGGGACAGGAACCAACTATGGCTACACCTTC
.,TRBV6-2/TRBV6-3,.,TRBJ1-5,CASSSTGTSNQPQHF,TGTGCCAGCAGTTCTACAGGGACTAGCAATCAGCCCCAGCATTTT
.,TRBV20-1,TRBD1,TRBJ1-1,CSASGTGKDNTEAFF,TGCAGTGCTAGTGGGACAGGGAAAGATAACACTGAAGCTTTCTTT
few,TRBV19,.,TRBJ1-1,CASSQEQRRNTEAFF,TGTGCCAGTAGTCAAGAACAGCGTAGGAACACTGAAGCTTTCTTT
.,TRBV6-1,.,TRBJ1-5,CAARGQGSNQPQHF,TGTGCCGCCCGCGGCCAGGGAAGCAATCAGCCCCAGCATTTT
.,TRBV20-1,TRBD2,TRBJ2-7,CSARDYRYLYEQYF,TGCAGTGCCCGGGACTACCGATACCTCTACGAGCAGTACTTC
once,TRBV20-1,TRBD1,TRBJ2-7,CSAARRTGTYEQYF,TGCAGTGCTGCCCGGAGGACAGGGACCTACGAGCAGTACTTC
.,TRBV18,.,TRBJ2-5,CASSLQGGQETQYF,TGTGCCAGCTCACTGCAAGGTGGGCAAGAGACCCAGTACTTC
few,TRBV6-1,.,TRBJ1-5,CASSEQGQPQHF,TGTGCCAGCAGTGAACAGGGCCAGCCCCAGCATTTT
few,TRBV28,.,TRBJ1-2,CASSKGRGGGQNYGYTF,TGTGCCAGCAGCAAGGGCCGAGGTGGGGGCCAGAACTATGGCTACACCTTC
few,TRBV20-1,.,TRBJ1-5,CSATNWGSNQPQHF,TGCAGTGCTACAAACTGGGGTAGCAATCAGCCCCAGCATTTT
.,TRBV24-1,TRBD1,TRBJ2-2,CATSKGQGGIRVDTGELFF,TGTGCCACCAGTAAGGGACAGGGAGGCATCCGAGTAGACACCGGGGAGCTGTTTTTT
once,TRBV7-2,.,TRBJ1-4,CASSLVRGTNEKLFF,TGTGCCAGCAGCTTAGTCCGGGGGACTAATGAAAAACTGTTTTTT
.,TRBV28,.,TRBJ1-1,CASSLLEAGRGTEAFF,TGTGCCAGCAGTTTATTGGAAGCTGGTAGAGGCACTGAAGCTTTCTTT
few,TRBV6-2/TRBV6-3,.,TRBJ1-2,CASSSGRGYTF,TGTGCCAGCAGTTCTGGACGGGGCTACACCTTC
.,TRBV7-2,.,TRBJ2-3,CASSLALGGDTQYF,TGTGCCAGCAGCTTAGCGCTAGGGGGAGATACGCAGTATTTT
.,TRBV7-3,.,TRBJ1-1,CASSPGQNTEAFF,TGTGCCAGCAGCCCCGGACAGAACACTGAAGCTTTCTTT
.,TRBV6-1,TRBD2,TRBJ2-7,CASSRLAGVLAYEQYF,TGTGCCAGCAGCCGACTAGCGGGGGTGCTCGCCTACGAGCAGTACTTC
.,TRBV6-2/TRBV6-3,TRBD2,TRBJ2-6,CASSYGGDIAGANVLTF,TGTGCCAGCAGTTACGGGGGGGATATCGCTGGGGCCAACGTCCTGACTTTC